This TCR beta chain was retrieved from a study of blood T cell repertoires in COVID-19 (dated by TCRdb to 2020 to 2021). With respect to the entire study: Samples from collaborators originated in the United States, Italy and Spain and spanned both the acute and convalescent phases of COVID-19. The prospective study material was composed of cDNA or gDNA derived from T cells, B-cell-depleted T cells, or PBMCs. Subjects who had been exposed to COVID-19, were actively infected with it, or had recovered from it provided the deeply sampled blood TCRbeta repertoires that made up the dataset. The repertoires were released in a freely available public database meant as a resource for research on the immune response to SARS-CoV-2. Samples were obtained from the ongoing ImmuneRACE study (first 160 participants) and from over 1,000 subjects provided by 6 global collaborators. Nearly every sample came with metadata listing a de-identified subject ID, COVID-19 status, age in years and sex. Where available, HLA class I and class II types were taken from metadata supplied by the sample provider and were not determined by assay-based typing.

The immunoSEQ Assay, a bias-controlled multiplex PCR, was used to amplify TCRbeta CDR3 regions from genomic DNA. Under the source paper's analysis protocol: Within the assay, amplification of reference gene primers was used to estimate how many nucleated cells each sample contained. To quantify the absolute abundance of each unique TCRbeta CDR3 rearrangement, sequence reads were collapsed and filtered. For each sample, productive Simpson clonality was calculated as the square root of Simpson's diversity index over productive rearrangements. TCRdb retrieved this table from immuneACCESS and kept in-frame rearrangements only. Not all clones are present; in checked studies, unresolved V genes account for under half, and no reason is known for the remainder. The V and J calls and clone size are taken from that table; D and trimming were inferred from the DNA. This sample comprises 240,000 or so clones, more than 80% of them detected only once. The ten largest clones add up to around 0.87% of the sample.

Enrolling through a virtual design, the prospective study's participants ranged in age from about 18 to 89 years and lived across approximately 25 United States geographic areas. In the prospective study, cohorts were assigned on the basis of participant-reported clinical history obtained from a screening survey and a study questionnaire. Exposed participants had been in contact with someone with a PCR-confirmed or clinician-diagnosed COVID-19 case within 2 weeks of study entry. In the prospective study, whole blood, serum and a nasopharyngeal or oropharyngeal swab were collected from each participant by mobile phlebotomists. Over an approximately two-month period, participants in the prospective study had the option of providing additional blood draws and questionnaires. Before DNA extraction, blood samples from the prospective study were shipped at room temperature or frozen. With regard to this clone: It has no known antigen specificity. No much larger clone is present one base from it, and per-base qualities are unavailable.

CDR1 and CDR2 are read off the germline V gene (reference sequence) as MNHEY and SMNVEV. Relative to germline, V is 9 bases shorter and J is 0 bases shorter, with 14 bases between their ends. The cysteine opens and the phenylalanine closes a CDR3 of 14 amino acids. The read is trimmed to its CDR3 DNA, 42 bases read in frame from base 1. General study outcomes and caveats: The amount of clinical and demographic metadata varied by source and participant and was provided uncurated.

The source material was PBMCs or T cells enriched from blood (not recorded which). The receptor was derived from a man aged 50 or older who had been exposed to COVID-19. Recombination linked TRBV27 to TRBJ1-1; the D gene is possibly TRBD1, with 5 bases matching. CDR3 reads: CASKTENLNTEAFF. The sequenced DNA: TGTGCCAGTAAGACAGAGAACTTGAACACTGAAGCTTTCTTT.